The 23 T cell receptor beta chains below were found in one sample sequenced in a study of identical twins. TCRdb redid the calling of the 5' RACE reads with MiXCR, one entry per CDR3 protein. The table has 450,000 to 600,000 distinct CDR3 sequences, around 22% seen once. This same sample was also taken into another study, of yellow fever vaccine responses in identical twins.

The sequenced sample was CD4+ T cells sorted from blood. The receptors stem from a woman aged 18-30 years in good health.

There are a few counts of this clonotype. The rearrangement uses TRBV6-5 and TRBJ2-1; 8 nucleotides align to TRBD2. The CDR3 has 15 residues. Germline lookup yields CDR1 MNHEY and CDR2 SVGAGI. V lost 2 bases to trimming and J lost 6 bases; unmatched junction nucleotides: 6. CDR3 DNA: TGTGCCAGCAGTTACATCGGGACTAGGGGCAATGAGCAGTTCTTC. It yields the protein CASSYIGTRGNEQFF.

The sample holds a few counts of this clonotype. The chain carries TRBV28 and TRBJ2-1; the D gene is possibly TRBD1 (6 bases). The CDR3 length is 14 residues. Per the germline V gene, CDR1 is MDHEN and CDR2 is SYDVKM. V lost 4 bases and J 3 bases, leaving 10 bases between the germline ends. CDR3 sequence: CASSWGQVYNEQFF. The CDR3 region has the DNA TGTGCCAGCAGTTGGGGGCAAGTCTACAATGAGCAGTTCTTC.

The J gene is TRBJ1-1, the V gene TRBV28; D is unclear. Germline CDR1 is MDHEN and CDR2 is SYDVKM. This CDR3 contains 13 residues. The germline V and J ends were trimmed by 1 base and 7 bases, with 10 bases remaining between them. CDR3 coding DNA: TGTGCCAGCAGTTTATTGGTGGAGTATGAAGCTTTCTTT. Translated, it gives CASSLLVEYEAFF.

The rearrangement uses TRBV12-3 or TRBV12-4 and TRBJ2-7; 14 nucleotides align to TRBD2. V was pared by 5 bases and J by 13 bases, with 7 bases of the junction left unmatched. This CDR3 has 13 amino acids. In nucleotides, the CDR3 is TGTGCCAGCAGTCCAGGGACTAGCGGGAGTTTATACTTC. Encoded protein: CASSPGTSGSLYF.

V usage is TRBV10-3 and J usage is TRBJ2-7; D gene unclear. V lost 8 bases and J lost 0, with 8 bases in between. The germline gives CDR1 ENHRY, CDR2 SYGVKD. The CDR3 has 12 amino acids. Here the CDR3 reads CAIPPRSYEQYV. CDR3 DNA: TGTGCCATCCCTCCTCGCTCCTACGAGCAGTACGTC.

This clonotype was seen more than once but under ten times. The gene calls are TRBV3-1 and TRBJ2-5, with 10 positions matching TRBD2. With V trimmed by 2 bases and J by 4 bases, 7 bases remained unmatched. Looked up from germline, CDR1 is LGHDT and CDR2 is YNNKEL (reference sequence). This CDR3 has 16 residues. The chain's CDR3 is CASSQRPSGGLETQYF. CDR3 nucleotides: TGTGCCAGCAGCCAACGTCCTAGCGGGGGCCTAGAGACCCAGTACTTC.

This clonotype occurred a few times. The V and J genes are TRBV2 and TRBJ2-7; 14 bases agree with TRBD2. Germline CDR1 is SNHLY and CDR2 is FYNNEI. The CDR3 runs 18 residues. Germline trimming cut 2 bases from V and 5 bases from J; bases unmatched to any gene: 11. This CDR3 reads CASSERTSGGPPPDEQYV. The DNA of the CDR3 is TGTGCCAGCAGTGAAAGGACTAGCGGGGGGCCTCCCCCAGACGAGCAGTACGTC.

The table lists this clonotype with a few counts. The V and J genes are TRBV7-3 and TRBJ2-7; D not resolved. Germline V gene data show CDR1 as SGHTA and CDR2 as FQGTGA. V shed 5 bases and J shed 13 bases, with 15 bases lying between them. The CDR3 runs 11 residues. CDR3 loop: CASSPGTGLYF. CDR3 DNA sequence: TGTGCCAGCAGCCCCGGAACGGGTCTATACTTC.

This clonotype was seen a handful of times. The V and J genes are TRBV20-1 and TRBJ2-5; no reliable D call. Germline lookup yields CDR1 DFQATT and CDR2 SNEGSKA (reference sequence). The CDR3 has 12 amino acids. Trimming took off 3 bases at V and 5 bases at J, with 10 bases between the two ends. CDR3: CSASLASETQYF. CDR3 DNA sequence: TGCAGTGCTAGTCTCGCGAGCGAGACCCAGTACTTC.

The chain's CDR3 is CAISESPIGREVADEQFF. The CDR3 DNA reads TGTGCCATCAGTGAGTCACCCATAGGGCGGGAGGTAGCCGATGAGCAGTTCTTC. The genes are TRBV10-3 and TRBJ2-1, with 8 bases matching TRBD2. Germline CDR1 reads ENHRY; CDR2 reads SYGVKD. The CDR3 spans 18 residues. The ends lost 0 bases at V and 8 bases at J; junction bases unmatched: 15.

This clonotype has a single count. The DNA of the CDR3 is TGCAGGGGCCTTGGCGGGGGCGATGAGCAGTTCTTC. This gives the protein CRGLGGGDEQFF. This chain connects TRBV20-1 to TRBJ2-1; TRBD2 is a possible D gene (7 bases). Germline CDR1 DFQATT, CDR2 SNEGSKA (reference sequence). The CDR3 has 12 amino acids.

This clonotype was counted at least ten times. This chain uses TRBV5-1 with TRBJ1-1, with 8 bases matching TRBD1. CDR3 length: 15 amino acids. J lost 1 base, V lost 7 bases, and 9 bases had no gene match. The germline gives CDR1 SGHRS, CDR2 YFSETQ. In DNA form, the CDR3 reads TGCGCCAGCGCCCATGCCGACAGGGGGAACACTGAAGCTTTCTTT. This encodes CASAHADRGNTEAFF. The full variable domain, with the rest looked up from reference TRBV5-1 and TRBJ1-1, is KAGVTQTPRYLIKTRGQQVTLSCSPISGHRSVSWYQQTPGQGLQFLFEYFSETQRNKGNFPGRFSGRQFSNSRSEMNVSTLELGDSALYLCASAHADRGNTEAFFGQGTRLTVV.

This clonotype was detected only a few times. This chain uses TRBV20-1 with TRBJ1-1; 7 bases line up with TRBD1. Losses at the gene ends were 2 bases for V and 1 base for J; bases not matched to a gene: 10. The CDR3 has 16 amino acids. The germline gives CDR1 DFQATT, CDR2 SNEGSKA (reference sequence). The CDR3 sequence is CSARNGLRQGNTEAFF. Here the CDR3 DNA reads TGCAGTGCTAGAAATGGATTAAGACAGGGGAACACTGAAGCTTTCTTT.

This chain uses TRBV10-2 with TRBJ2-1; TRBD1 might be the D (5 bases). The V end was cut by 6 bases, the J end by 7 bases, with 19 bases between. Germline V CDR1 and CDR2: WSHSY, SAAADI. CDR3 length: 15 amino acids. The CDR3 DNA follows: TGCGCCAGCAGCAGGGTATTTGATATGAGTAATGAGCAGTTCTTC. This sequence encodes CASSRVFDMSNEQFF.

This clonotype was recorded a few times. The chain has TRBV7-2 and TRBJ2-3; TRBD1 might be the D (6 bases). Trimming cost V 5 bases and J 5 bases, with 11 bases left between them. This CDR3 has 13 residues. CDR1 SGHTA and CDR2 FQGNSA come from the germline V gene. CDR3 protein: CASSGTGIDTQYF. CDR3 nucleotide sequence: TGTGCCAGCAGCGGAACAGGGATAGATACGCAGTATTTT.

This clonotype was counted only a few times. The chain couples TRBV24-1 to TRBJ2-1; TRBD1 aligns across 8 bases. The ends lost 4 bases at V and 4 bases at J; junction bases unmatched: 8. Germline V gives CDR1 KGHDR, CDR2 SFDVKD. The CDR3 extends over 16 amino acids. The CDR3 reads CATSERQGMIYNEQFF. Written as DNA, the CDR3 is TGTGCCACCAGTGAGCGACAGGGGATGATTTACAATGAGCAGTTCTTC.

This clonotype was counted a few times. The CDR3 sequence is CATAYGTGGDNEQFF. CDR3 sequence (DNA): TGTGCCACCGCGTATGGGACAGGGGGGGACAATGAGCAGTTCTTC. This sequence joins TRBV19 and TRBJ2-1; 11 positions match TRBD1. V lost 10 bases, J lost 5 bases, and 10 bases stayed unmatched. Germline CDR1 is LNHDA and CDR2 is SQIVND (reference sequence). This CDR3 has 15 residues.

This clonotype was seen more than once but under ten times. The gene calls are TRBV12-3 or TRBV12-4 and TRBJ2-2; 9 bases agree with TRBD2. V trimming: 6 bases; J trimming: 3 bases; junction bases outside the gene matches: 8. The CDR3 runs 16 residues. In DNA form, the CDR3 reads TGTGCCAGCAGGAATAGCGGGAGTGTGGACACCGGGGAGCTGTTTTTT. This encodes CASRNSGSVDTGELFF.

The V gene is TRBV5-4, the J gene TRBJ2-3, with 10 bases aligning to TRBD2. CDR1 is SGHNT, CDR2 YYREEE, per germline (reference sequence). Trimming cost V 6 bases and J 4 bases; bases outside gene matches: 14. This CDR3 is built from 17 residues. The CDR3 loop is CASTPGLAGAGADTQYF. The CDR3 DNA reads TGTGCCAGCACACCCGGGCTAGCGGGAGCAGGGGCAGATACGCAGTATTTT.

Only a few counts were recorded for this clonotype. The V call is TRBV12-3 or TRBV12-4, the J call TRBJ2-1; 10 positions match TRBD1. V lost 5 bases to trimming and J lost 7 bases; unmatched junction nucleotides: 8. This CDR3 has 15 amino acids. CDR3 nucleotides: TGTGCCAGCAGTCCTTGGGACAGGGGTGGAAATGAGCAGTTCTTC. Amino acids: CASSPWDRGGNEQFF.

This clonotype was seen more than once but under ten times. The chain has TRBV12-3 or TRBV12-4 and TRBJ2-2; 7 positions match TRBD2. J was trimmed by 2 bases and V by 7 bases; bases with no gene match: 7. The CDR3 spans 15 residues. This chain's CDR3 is CASTPTSRNTGELFF. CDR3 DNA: TGTGCCAGCACCCCGACTAGCCGAAACACCGGGGAGCTGTTTTTT.

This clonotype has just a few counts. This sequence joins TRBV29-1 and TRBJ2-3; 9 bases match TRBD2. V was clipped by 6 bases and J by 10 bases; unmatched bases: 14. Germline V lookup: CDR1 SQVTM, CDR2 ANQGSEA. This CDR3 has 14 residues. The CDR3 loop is CSVRARLAEVSQYF. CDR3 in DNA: TGCAGCGTGCGGGCGCGACTAGCGGAGGTGTCGCAGTATTTT.

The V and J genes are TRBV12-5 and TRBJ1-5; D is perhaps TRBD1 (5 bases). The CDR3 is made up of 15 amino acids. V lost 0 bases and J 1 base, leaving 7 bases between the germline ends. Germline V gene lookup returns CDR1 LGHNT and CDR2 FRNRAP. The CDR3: CASGLVRGSNQPQHF. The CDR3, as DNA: TGTGCTAGTGGTTTGGTACGGGGGAGCAATCAGCCCCAGCATTTT.